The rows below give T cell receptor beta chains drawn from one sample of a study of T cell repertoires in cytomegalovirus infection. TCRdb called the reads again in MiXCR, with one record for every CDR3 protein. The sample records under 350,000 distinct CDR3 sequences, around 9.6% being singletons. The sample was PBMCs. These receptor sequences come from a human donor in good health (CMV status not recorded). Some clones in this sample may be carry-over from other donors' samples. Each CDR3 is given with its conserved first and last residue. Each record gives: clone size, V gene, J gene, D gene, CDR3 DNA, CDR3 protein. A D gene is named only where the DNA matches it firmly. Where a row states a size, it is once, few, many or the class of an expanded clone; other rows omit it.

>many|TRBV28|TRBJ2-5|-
TGTGCCAGCAGTTCACCCCGGGGGCCCCTCCAAGAGACCCAGTACTTC
CASSSPRGPLQETQYF
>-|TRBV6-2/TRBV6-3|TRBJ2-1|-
TGTGCCAGCAGTTACTTACGAACGGGGACACTCTACAATGAGCAGTTCTTC
CASSYLRTGTLYNEQFF
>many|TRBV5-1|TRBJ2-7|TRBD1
TGCGCCAGCAGCTCCGGACAGGGGGCTTACGAGCAGTACTTC
CASSSGQGAYEQYF
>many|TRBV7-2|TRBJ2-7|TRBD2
TGTGCCAGCAGCTCGGGACTACCAGTCCAGTACTTC
CASSSGLPVQYF
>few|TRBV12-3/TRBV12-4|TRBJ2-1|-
TGTGCCAGCAGTTTAGGGATAACTAGGAACAATGAGCAGTTCTTC
CASSLGITRNNEQFF
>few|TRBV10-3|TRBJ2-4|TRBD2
TGTGCCATCAGTGAGTCACTAGCGGGGATCTGGAACATTCAGTACTTC
CAISESLAGIWNIQYF
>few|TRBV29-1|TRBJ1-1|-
TGCAGCGTTAGAGAGGGACTAGAAGCTTTCTTT
CSVREGLEAFF
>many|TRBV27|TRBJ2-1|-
TGTGCCAGCAGGTCCGGGACAAGGTCCAATGAGCAGTTCTTC
CASRSGTRSNEQFF
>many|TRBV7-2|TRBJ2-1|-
TGTGCCAGCAGCTCGACGGGGAGGAATGAGCAGTTCTTC
CASSSTGRNEQFF
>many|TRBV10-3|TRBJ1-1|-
TGTGCCATCAGTTCCAGGGAGGGCTTGAACACTGAAGCTTTCTTT
CAISSREGLNTEAFF
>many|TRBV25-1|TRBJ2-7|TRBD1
TGTGCCAGCAGTGAATATTCGGGACAGGGAGGGTCCGAGCAGTACTTC
CASSEYSGQGGSEQYF
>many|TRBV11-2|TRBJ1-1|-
TGTGCCAGCAGCTTATGGGTGGGGAACACTGAAGCTTTCTTT
CASSLWVGNTEAFF
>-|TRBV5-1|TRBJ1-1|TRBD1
TGCGCCAGCAGCTTCCAGGGGGACGGGCCTGAAGCTTTCTTT
CASSFQGDGPEAFF
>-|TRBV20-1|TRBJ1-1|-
TGCAGTGCTAGCTGGGGGGTACTGAACACTGAAGCTTTCTTT
CSASWGVLNTEAFF